What follows are 16 T cell receptor beta chains derived from one specimen sequenced in a study of T cell repertoires in cytomegalovirus infection. Each CDR3 protein is one row after TCRdb ran MiXCR on the reads. Here the sample spans 150,000 to 200,000 distinct CDR3 sequences, roughly 28% being singletons. Sequencing used PBMCs. Receptors were obtained from a human donor in good health (CMV status not recorded). Some clones in this sample may be carry-over from other donors' samples.

The chain carries TRBV19 and TRBJ2-7, with unresolved D. Between the trimmed V and J ends, which lost 4 bases and 3 bases, there was a span of 10 bases. Germline values: CDR1 LNHDA, CDR2 SQIVND (reference sequence). The length of the CDR3 is 13 residues. The CDR3, as DNA: TGTGCCAGTAGTACCCAGAACCGCTACGAGCAGTACTTC. Protein product: CASSTQNRYEQYF.

There are many counts of this clonotype. The chain employs TRBV4-1 and TRBJ2-6; TRBD1 agrees at 11 bases. The CDR3 consists of 18 residues. Trimming at V came to 3 bases and at J to 1 base, leaving 5 bases not matched to a gene. Germline V gene lookup returns CDR1 MGHRA and CDR2 YSYEKL. The CDR3 DNA reads TGCGCCAGCAGCCATACCGGGACAGGGGGGTCTGGGGCCAACGTCCTGACTTTC. This codes for CASSHTGTGGSGANVLTF.

This clonotype was seen more than once but under ten times. The rearrangement uses TRBV29-1 and TRBJ2-5, with D perhaps being TRBD1 or TRBD2 (5 bases each). The V end lost 6 bases, the J end lost 4 bases, and 9 bases lay between the germline ends. The CDR3 is made up of 11 amino acids. Germline V CDR1 and CDR2: SQVTM, ANQGSEA. The CDR3 DNA is TGCAGCGTCGGGGCCGGAGAGACCCAGTACTTC. It translates to CSVGAGETQYF.

The chain links TRBV20-1 to TRBJ2-7; a possible D gene is TRBD2 (5 bases). Per germline, CDR1 DFQATT and CDR2 SNEGSKA (reference sequence). The CDR3 length is 13 residues. The V gene lost 6 bases and the J gene lost 3 bases, with 15 bases spanning the gap. CDR3 region: CSAPGDRDYEQYF. CDR3 coding DNA: TGCAGTGCCCCCGGGGATAGGGACTACGAGCAGTACTTC.

The chain carries TRBV5-4 and TRBJ2-5, with D uncertain. V was clipped by 5 bases and J by 0 bases, with 8 bases between them. Germline assignment: CDR1 SGHNT and CDR2 YYREEE (reference sequence). The CDR3 runs 13 residues. The CDR3 DNA is TGTGCCAGCAGACCAGAGTACCAAGAGACCCAGTACTTC. It is translated as CASRPEYQETQYF.

This clonotype appeared a few times. The chain couples TRBV7-2 to TRBJ2-5; D may be TRBD1 (5 bases). Germline CDR1 reads SGHTA; CDR2 reads FQGNSA. Trimming cost V 5 bases and J 5 bases, with 12 bases left between them. This CDR3 comprises 13 residues. The DNA for the CDR3 is TGTGCCAGCAGCCAAAGGGGTTTGGAGACCCAGTACTTC. Its protein is CASSQRGLETQYF.

Of note for this clonotype: The junction differs from germline at one of its ends, possibly a read error. The chain has TRBV12-3 or TRBV12-4 and TRBJ2-2; D may correspond to TRBD1 or TRBD2 (6 bases each). This CDR3 region has 14 residues. The CDR3 bases are TGTTCCAGCAGTGTCCGGGGGCAGGACGGGGAGCTGTTTTTT. Protein product: CSSSVRGQDGELFF.

In its sample, this clonotype was seen a few times. This chain links TRBV12-3 or TRBV12-4 with TRBJ1-1; unclear D gene. V lost 3 bases and J lost 7, with 12 bases in between. This CDR3 comprises 13 residues. The CDR3 sequence: CASSFEVEVEAFF. Written as DNA, the CDR3 is TGTGCCAGCAGTTTTGAAGTTGAGGTTGAAGCTTTCTTT.

The chain carries TRBV11-1 and TRBJ1-1; D is perhaps TRBD1 (5 bases). The CDR3 totals 14 residues. Trimming left V 5 bases short and J 0 bases short, with 10 bases between. Germline values: CDR1 SGHAT, CDR2 FQDESV (reference sequence). CDR3 region: CASSRGALNTEAFF. CDR3 nucleotides: TGTGCCAGCAGCCGAGGGGCCTTGAACACTGAAGCTTTCTTT.

The chain employs TRBV7-9 and TRBJ2-3; maybe TRBD2 (6 bases). This CDR3 contains 16 residues. The germline gives CDR1 SEHNR, CDR2 FQNEAQ (reference sequence). V was trimmed by 5 bases and J by 4 bases, leaving 19 bases between them. The CDR3 region has the DNA TGTGCCAGCAGCCCGGGTGGGGGGTCCGCGGCAGATACGCAGTATTTT. Encoded protein: CASSPGGGSAADTQYF.

This clonotype has ten or more counts. The CDR3 nucleotides are TGTGCCAGCAGCGCAGCGAGGACAGGGGGCGCAGATACGCAGTATTTT. Protein product: CASSAARTGGADTQYF. This chain joins TRBV7-6 and TRBJ2-3; 11 bases fit TRBD1. The trim removed 5 bases at V and 4 bases at J, leaving 8 bases unmatched. The CDR3 length is 16 residues. Looked up from germline, CDR1 is SGHVS and CDR2 is FNYEAQ.

CDR3 in DNA: TGTGCCAGCAGCTTCCCTTATTGGGAGACCCAGTACTTC. Protein sequence: CASSFPYWETQYF. The chain is built from TRBV7-3 and TRBJ2-5; D remains ambiguous. Trimming took off 3 bases at V and 5 bases at J, with 10 bases between the two ends. The germline CDR1 and CDR2 sequences are SGHTA and FQGTGA. The CDR3 runs to 13 residues.

This clonotype came up a few times. This chain joins TRBV6-2 or TRBV6-3 and TRBJ1-3; D uncertain. Germline V gives CDR1 MNHEY, CDR2 SVGEGT. Trimming removed 6 bases from V and 3 bases from J, with 9 bases in between. The CDR3 totals 13 residues. The CDR3 region has the DNA TGTGCCAGCAGCCTCATAAATGGAAACACCATATATTTT. Protein sequence: CASSLINGNTIYF.

This chain links TRBV19 with TRBJ2-1; TRBD1 matches 7 bases. There are 15 residues in the CDR3. From germline, CDR1 is LNHDA and CDR2 SQIVND (reference sequence). V lost 3 bases to trimming and J lost 0 bases; unmatched junction nucleotides: 2. CDR3 DNA sequence: TGTGCCAGTAGTATGGACAGGAGCTCCTACAATGAGCAGTTCTTC. Protein product: CASSMDRSSYNEQFF.

The chain links TRBV2 to TRBJ2-6; D is undetermined. V shed 11 bases and J shed 0 bases, with 8 bases lying between them. CDR3 size: 13 residues. Germline V gene data show CDR1 as SNHLY and CDR2 as FYNNEI. The CDR3 DNA sequence: TGTGCCTCCGAGGCCTCTGGGGCCAACGTCCTGACTTTC. It encodes CASEASGANVLTF.

This clonotype has a handful of counts. The chain recombines TRBV20-1 with TRBJ2-7; a possible D gene is TRBD1 (5 bases). Trimming removed 0 bases at V and 0 bases at J, with 12 bases between. CDR1 DFQATT and CDR2 SNEGSKA come from the germline V gene (reference sequence). The CDR3 is 15 residues long. CDR3 amino acids: CSARDLQVPSYEQYF. CDR3 in DNA: TGCAGTGCTAGAGATCTACAGGTGCCCTCCTACGAGCAGTACTTC.